There are many counts of the clone carrying this TCR beta chain. The V gene lost 7 bases and the J gene lost 9 bases, with 12 bases spanning the gap. CDR1 MNHEY and CDR2 SVGEGT come from the germline V gene. The CDR3 contains 12 residues. This sample stems from a study of early T cells in non-severe SARS-CoV-2 infection. TCRdb ran MiXCR on the 5' RACE reads and lists one entry per CDR3 protein. The profile covers about 30,000 distinct CDR3 sequences, with 3% to 4% appearing a single time and more than 8% taken by the ten largest. Sequencing was carried out using whole blood. The receptor comes from an adult who was a healthcare worker with PCR-confirmed SARS-CoV-2 infection or an uninfected control (not recorded which). This chain uses TRBV6-2 or TRBV6-3 with TRBJ2-2; D is unresolved. The CDR3 DNA reads TGTGCCAGCACCTCGCTCACGCGGGAGCTGTTTTTT. Encoded protein: CASTSLTRELFF.